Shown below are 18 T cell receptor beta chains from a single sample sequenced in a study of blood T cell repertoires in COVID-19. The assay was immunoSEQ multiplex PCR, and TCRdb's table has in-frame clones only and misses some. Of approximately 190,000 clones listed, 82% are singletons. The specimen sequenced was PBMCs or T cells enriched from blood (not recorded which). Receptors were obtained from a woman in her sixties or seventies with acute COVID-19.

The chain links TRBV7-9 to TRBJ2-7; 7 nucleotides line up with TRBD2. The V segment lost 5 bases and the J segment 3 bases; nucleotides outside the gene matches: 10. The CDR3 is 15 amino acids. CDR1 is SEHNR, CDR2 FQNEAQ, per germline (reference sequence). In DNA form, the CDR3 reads TGTGCCAGCAGCCCTAACCCGGGACTACTCTACGAGCAGTACTTC. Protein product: CASSPNPGLLYEQYF.

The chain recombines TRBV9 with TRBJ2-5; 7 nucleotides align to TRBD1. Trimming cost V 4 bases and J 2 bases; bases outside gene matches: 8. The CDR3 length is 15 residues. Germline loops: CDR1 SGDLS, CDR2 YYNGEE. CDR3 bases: TGTGCCAGCAGCCCTTGGACAGGCCAACAAGAGACCCAGTACTTC. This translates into CASSPWTGQQETQYF.

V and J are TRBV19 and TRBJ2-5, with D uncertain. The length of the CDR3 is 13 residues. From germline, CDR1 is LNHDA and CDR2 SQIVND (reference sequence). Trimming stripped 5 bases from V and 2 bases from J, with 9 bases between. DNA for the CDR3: TGTGCCAGTAGTCCCGACACGCAAGAGACCCAGTACTTC. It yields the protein CASSPDTQETQYF.

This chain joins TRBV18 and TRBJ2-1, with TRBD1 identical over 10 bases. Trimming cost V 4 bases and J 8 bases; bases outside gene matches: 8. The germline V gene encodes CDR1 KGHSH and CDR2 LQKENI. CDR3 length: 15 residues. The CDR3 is CASSLRTGGIDEQFF. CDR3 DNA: TGTGCCAGCTCACTACGGACAGGGGGTATAGATGAGCAGTTCTTC.

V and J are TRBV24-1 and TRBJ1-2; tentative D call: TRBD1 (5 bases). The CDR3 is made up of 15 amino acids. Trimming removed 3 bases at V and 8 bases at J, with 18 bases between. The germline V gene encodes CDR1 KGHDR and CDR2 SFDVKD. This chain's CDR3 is CATSDEFRDLRGYTF. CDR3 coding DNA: TGTGCCACCAGTGATGAATTCAGGGATTTGCGAGGCTACACCTTC.

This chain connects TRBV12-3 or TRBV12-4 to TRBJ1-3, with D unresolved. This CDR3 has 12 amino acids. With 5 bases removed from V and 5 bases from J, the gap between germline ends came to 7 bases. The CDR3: CASSATRNTIYF. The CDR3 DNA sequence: TGTGCCAGCAGTGCTACTCGAAACACCATATATTTT.

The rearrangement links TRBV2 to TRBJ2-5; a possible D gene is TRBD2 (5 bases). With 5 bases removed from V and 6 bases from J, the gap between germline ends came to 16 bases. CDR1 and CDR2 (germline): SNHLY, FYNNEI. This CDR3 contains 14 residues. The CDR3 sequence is CASSKGDGGKTQYF. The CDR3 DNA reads TGTGCCAGCAGTAAAGGAGATGGAGGAAAGACCCAGTACTTC. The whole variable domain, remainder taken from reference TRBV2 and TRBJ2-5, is EPEVTQTPSHQVTQMGQEVILRCVPISNHLYFYWYRQILGQKVEFLVSFYNNEISEKSEIFDDQFSVERPDGSNFTLKIRSTKLEDSAMYFCASSKGDGGKTQYFGPGTRLLVL.

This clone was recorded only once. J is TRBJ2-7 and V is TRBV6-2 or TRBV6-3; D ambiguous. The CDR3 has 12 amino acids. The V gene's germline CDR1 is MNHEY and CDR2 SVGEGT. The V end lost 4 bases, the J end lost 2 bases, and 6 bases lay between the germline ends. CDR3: CASSFSAYEQYV. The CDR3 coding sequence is TGTGCCAGCAGTTTTTCCGCCTACGAGCAGTACGTC.

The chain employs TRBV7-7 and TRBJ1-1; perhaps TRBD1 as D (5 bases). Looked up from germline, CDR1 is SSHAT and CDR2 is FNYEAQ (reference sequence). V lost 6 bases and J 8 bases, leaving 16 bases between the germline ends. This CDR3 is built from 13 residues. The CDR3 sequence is CASSPDQAGEAFF. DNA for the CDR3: TGTGCCAGCAGTCCCGACCAGGCAGGGGAAGCTTTCTTT.

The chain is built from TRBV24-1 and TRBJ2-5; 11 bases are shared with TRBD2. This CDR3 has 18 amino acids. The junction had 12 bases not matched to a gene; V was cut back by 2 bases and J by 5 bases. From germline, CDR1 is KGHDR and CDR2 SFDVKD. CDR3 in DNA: TGTGCCACCAGTGATTCTCTAGCGGGGGGTATACAGGATGAGACCCAGTACTTC. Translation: CATSDSLAGGIQDETQYF.

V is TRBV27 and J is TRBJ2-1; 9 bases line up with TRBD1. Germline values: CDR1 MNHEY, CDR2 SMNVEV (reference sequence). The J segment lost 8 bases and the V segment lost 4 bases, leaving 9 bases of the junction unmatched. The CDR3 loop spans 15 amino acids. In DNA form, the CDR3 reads TGTGCCAGCAGTTCGCCCGACAGGGGGACGTATGAGCAGTTCTTC. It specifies CASSSPDRGTYEQFF.

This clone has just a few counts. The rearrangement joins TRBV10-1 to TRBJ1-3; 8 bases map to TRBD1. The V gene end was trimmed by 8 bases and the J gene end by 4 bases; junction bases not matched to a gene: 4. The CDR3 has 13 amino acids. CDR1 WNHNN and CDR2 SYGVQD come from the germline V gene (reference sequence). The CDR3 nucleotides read TGCGCCAGCTCCGGGACAGGCGGAAACACCATATATTTT. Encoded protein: CASSGTGGNTIYF.

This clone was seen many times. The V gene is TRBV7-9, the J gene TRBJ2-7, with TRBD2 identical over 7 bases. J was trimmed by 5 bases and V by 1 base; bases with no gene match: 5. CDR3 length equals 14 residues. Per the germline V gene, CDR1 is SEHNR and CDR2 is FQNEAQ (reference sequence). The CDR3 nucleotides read TGTGCCAGCAGCTTAGGCGGGAGTCTCCACGAGCAGTACTTC. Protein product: CASSLGGSLHEQYF.

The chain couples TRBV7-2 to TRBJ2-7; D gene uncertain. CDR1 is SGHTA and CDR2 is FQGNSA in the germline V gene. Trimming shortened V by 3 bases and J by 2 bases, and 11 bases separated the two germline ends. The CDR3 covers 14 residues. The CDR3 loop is CASSFGRLAYEQYF. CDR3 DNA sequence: TGTGCCAGCAGCTTCGGAAGACTGGCCTACGAGCAGTACTTC. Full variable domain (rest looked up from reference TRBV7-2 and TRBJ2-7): GAGVSQSPSNKVTEKGKDVELRCDPISGHTALYWYRQSLGQGLEFLIYFQGNSAPDKSGLPSDRFSAERTGGSVSTLTIQRTQQEDSAVYLCASSFGRLAYEQYFGPGTRLTVT.

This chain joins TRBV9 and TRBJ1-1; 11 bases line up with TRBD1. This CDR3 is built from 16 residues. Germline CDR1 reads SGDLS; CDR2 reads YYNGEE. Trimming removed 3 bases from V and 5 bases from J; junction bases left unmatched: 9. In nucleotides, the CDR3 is TGTGCCAGCAGCGGGAGGACAGGGGGCGCTGGGACTGAAGCTTTCTTT. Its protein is CASSGRTGGAGTEAFF.

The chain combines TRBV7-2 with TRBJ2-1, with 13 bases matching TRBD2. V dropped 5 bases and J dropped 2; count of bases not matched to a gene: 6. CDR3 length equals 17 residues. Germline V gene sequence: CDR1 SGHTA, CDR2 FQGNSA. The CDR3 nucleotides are TGTGCCAGCAGCGTTGACGGGACTAGCGGGACCTACAATGAGCAGTTCTTC. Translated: CASSVDGTSGTYNEQFF.

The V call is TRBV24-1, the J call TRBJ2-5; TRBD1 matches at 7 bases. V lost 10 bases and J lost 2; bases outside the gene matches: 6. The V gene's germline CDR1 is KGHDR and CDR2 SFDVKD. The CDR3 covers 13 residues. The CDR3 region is CATSRGLQETQYF. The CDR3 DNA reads TGTGCCACAAGCAGGGGGTTACAAGAGACCCAGTACTTC.

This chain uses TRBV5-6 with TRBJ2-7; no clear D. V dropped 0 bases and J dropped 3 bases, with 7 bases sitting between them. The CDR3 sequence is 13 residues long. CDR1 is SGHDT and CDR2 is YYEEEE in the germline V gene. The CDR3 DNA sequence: TGTGCCAGCAGCTTGGCCACTGTCTACGAGCAGTACTTC. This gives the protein CASSLATVYEQYF.